These 29 T cell receptor beta chains share one sample of origin, sequenced in a study of T cells in Graves' hyperthyroidism and ophthalmopathy. It was RNA transcripts that yielded the amplified TCR beta CDR3 regions. The HTBI primer set served for first-round RT-PCR of the TCR CDR3. One entry per CDR3 protein results from TCRdb running MiXCR on the multiplex PCR reads. Of around 600,000 distinct CDR3 sequences listed, approximately 42% were seen once; the top ten hold less than 9.5%. Sample: peripheral blood or thyroid tissue (not recorded which). The receptors derive from an adult man with Graves' disease, either hyperthyroidism or ophthalmopathy (not recorded which).

This clonotype was counted many times. This chain joins TRBV11-2 and TRBJ1-3; 7 bases match TRBD1. The CDR3 is 15 residues long. Germline V gene data show CDR1 as SGHAT and CDR2 as FQNNGV. J gave up 5 bases and V 4 bases, and 8 bases lay outside the gene matches. CDR3 amino acids: CASSSSGTARNTIYF. The CDR3 nucleotides read TGTGCCAGCAGCTCCTCCGGGACAGCTAGAAACACCATATATTTT.

The CDR3 is CASRGQINSPLHF. CDR3 coding DNA: TGTGCCAGCAGGGGACAGATTAATTCACCCCTCCACTTT. This chain joins TRBV25-1 and TRBJ1-6, with 7 positions matching TRBD1. Germline V gene data show CDR1 as MGHDK and CDR2 as SYGVNS. V lost 6 bases to trimming and J lost 6 bases; unmatched junction nucleotides: 2. The CDR3 is 13 residues long.

Only a few counts were recorded for this clonotype. CDR3 in amino acids: CASSLDRGNTGELFF. The CDR3, as DNA: TGCGCCAGCAGCTTGGATCGCGGAAACACCGGGGAGCTGTTTTTT. V usage is TRBV5-1 and J usage is TRBJ2-2; D unclear. Germline values: CDR1 SGHRS, CDR2 YFSETQ. Trimming took 0 bases from V and 2 from J, leaving 8 bases between them. This CDR3 has 15 residues.

This clonotype was picked up a small number of times. This rearrangement joins TRBV20-1 to TRBJ2-7; TRBD1 matches at 7 bases. Germline V gene data show CDR1 as DFQATT and CDR2 as SNEGSKA (reference sequence). The CDR3 totals 15 residues. The J segment lost 3 bases and the V segment lost 5 bases, leaving 13 bases of the junction unmatched. CDR3 nucleotides: TGCAGTGCTCAACATCCTCGGGACAGTAACTACGAGCAGTACTTC. Translation: CSAQHPRDSNYEQYF.

This clonotype was detected many times. The V call is TRBV6-5, the J call TRBJ1-1; no clear D gene. CDR3 length equals 14 residues. CDR1 is MNHEY, CDR2 SVGAGI, per germline. Trimming left V 5 bases short and J 1 base short, with 11 bases between. The CDR3 DNA follows: TGTGCCAGCAGTGAAGACGGGAGGAACACTGAAGCTTTCTTT. It yields the protein CASSEDGRNTEAFF.

V gene TRBV15 combines with J gene TRBJ1-2, with 8 bases matching TRBD1. Germline trimming cut 1 base from V and 5 bases from J; bases unmatched to any gene: 6. The CDR3 spans 15 residues. Per germline, CDR1 LNHNV and CDR2 YYDKDF (reference sequence). CDR3 DNA: TGTGCCACCAGCAGAGGCAGGACAGGGTCTTATGGCTACACCTTC. It specifies CATSRGRTGSYGYTF.

This chain links TRBV6-1 with TRBJ1-4; 9 bases align to TRBD1. Germline V gives CDR1 MNHNS, CDR2 SASEGT. V lost 6 bases and J lost 8; bases outside the gene matches: 13. There are 16 residues in the CDR3. CDR3 sequence reads: CASSPEGATGGEKLFF. The CDR3 DNA reads as TGTGCCAGCAGCCCGGAGGGGGCGACAGGGGGAGAAAAACTGTTTTTT.

This clonotype was found a few times. The chain has TRBV29-1 and TRBJ2-3; the D is unclear. The CDR3 covers 14 residues. In germline, CDR1 is SQVTM, CDR2 ANQGSEA. The V and J ends lost 4 bases and 0 bases respectively, with 11 bases between them. CDR3 coding DNA: TGCAGCGTTGTAAAACACGGGAGCACAGATACGCAGTATTTT. This encodes CSVVKHGSTDTQYF.

This chain connects TRBV7-9 to TRBJ1-3; the match to TRBD1 covers 7 bases. V was pared by 4 bases and J by 2 bases, with 5 bases of the junction left unmatched. This CDR3 has 15 residues. Germline V CDR1 and CDR2: SEHNR, FQNEAQ (reference sequence). CDR3 protein: CASSSETGPGNTIYF. CDR3 bases: TGTGCCAGCAGCTCAGAGACAGGGCCTGGAAACACCATATATTTT.

This clonotype was seen ten or more times. The J gene is TRBJ1-3, the V gene TRBV7-2; weak D call: TRBD1 (5 bases). The germline V and J ends were trimmed by 5 bases and 4 bases, with 15 bases remaining between them. CDR1 is SGHTA, CDR2 FQGNSA, per germline. CDR3 length: 15 amino acids. The CDR3 region is CASSLEGREGNTIYF. The CDR3 nucleotides are TGTGCCAGCAGCCTGGAGGGCAGGGAGGGAAACACCATATATTTT.

The CDR3 coding sequence is TGTGCCAGCAACGGACAGGGAAGTAACACCGGGGAGCTGTTTTTT. Amino acid sequence: CASNGQGSNTGELFF. V is TRBV3-1 and J is TRBJ2-2; 8 bases are a match to TRBD1. The CDR3 has 15 residues. Germline trimming cut 7 bases from V and 2 bases from J; bases unmatched to any gene: 6. The germline gives CDR1 LGHDT, CDR2 YNNKEL (reference sequence).

This clonotype was picked up many times. The CDR3 region has the DNA TGTGCCAGCAGCTTCACAGGGGTTCAACAAGAGACCCAGTACTTC. Translation gives CASSFTGVQQETQYF. This rearrangement joins TRBV7-8 to TRBJ2-5; 7 positions match TRBD1. CDR3 length: 15 residues. The germline CDR1 and CDR2 sequences are SGHVS and FQNEAQ. After removal of 3 bases from V and 2 bases from J, the junction contained 6 bases not matched to a gene.

The gene calls are TRBV20-1 and TRBJ1-1, with a tentative D call TRBD1 (6 bases). V was cut by 3 bases and J by 1 base, with 9 bases left in between. The CDR3 has 13 amino acids. Germline CDR1 DFQATT, CDR2 SNEGSKA (reference sequence). The CDR3 region has the DNA TGCAGTGCTAGGGTGACAGGGAACACTGAAGCTTTCTTT. This encodes CSARVTGNTEAFF.

The rearrangement uses TRBV7-9 and TRBJ2-7, with TRBD1 identical over 10 bases. The J segment lost 5 bases and the V segment lost 4 bases, leaving 5 bases of the junction unmatched. The CDR3 totals 14 residues. Germline values: CDR1 SEHNR, CDR2 FQNEAQ (reference sequence). CDR3 loop: CASSSRDRGNEQYF. In DNA, the CDR3 is TGTGCCAGCAGCTCCCGGGACAGGGGAAACGAGCAGTACTTC.

This chain joins TRBV10-3 and TRBJ1-6; D is possibly TRBD1 (5 bases). The CDR3 consists of 15 residues. The V end lost 2 bases, the J end lost 10 bases, and 15 bases lay between the germline ends. From germline, CDR1 is ENHRY and CDR2 SYGVKD. DNA of the CDR3: TGTGCCATCAGTGAGCGGACACCAGGACGATCACCCCTCCACTTT. Translation: CAISERTPGRSPLHF.

The chain employs TRBV3-1 and TRBJ2-7, with a possible D match to TRBD2 (5 bases). The V and J ends lost 0 bases and 6 bases respectively, with 12 bases between them. CDR1 is LGHDT and CDR2 is YNNKEL in the germline V gene (reference sequence). This CDR3 spans 14 amino acids. The CDR3 DNA is TGTGCCAGCAGCCAAGACCGTAGCGCCCGCGAGCAGTACTTC. Translation gives CASSQDRSAREQYF.

The chain links TRBV12-3 or TRBV12-4 to TRBJ2-5, with D hard to call. Deletions cut 1 base from V and 5 bases from J, with 8 bases between. The CDR3 runs 13 residues. As DNA, the CDR3 is TGTGCCAGCAGTTTAGTTAGGTGGGAGACCCAGTACTTC. Translated: CASSLVRWETQYF.

In regard to this clonotype: An end of the junction does not agree with germline; a read error may underlie this. In DNA form, the CDR3 reads TGCGCCAGCAGCTTGGGGGACAGGTCGAGAGACTTCGGGGAGCTGTTTTTT. Its translation: CASSLGDRSRDFGELFF. This chain links TRBV7-9 with TRBJ2-2, with 8 bases matching TRBD1. This CDR3 is 17 amino acids long. Germline-derived CDR1 and CDR2 are SEHNR and FQNEAQ (reference sequence).

The CDR3: CASQQANYGYTF. The CDR3 region has the DNA TGTGCCAGTCAACAGGCTAACTATGGCTACACCTTC. This sequence joins TRBV9 and TRBJ1-2; a weak D match, TRBD1 (5 bases). Trimming pared 8 bases from V and 0 bases from J, leaving 8 bases between. The CDR3 extends over 12 amino acids. CDR1 and CDR2 (germline): SGDLS, YYNGEE.

This clonotype has a handful of counts. The rearrangement uses TRBV10-3 and TRBJ2-3, with TRBD2 as a possible D gene (5 bases). The CDR3 length is 13 residues. Per germline, CDR1 ENHRY and CDR2 SYGVKD. Trimming left V 3 bases short and J 4 bases short, with 8 bases between. The CDR3 region is CAISDMRADTQYF. The CDR3 coding sequence is TGTGCCATCAGTGATATGAGGGCAGATACGCAGTATTTT.

The gene calls are TRBV7-6 and TRBJ1-1; 7 bases are a match to TRBD1. CDR1 and CDR2 from the germline V gene are SGHVS and FNYEAQ. Trimming removed 8 bases from V and 8 bases from J; junction bases left unmatched: 20. This CDR3 region has 16 residues. CDR3 bases: TGTGCCAGCTCACCGCTCGGGACAGCCCAACGCGGGGAAGCTTTCTTT. Protein sequence: CASSPLGTAQRGEAFF. Combining the CDR3 with reference TRBV7-6 and TRBJ1-1 gives the whole variable domain GAGVSQSPRYKVTKRGQDVALRCDPISGHVSLYWYRQALGQGPEFLTYFNYEAQQDKSGLPNDRFSAERPEGSISTLTIQRTEQRDSAMYRCASSPLGTAQRGEAFFGQGTRLTVV.

The V call is TRBV2, the J call TRBJ1-6; 7 positions match TRBD1. Germline loops: CDR1 SNHLY, CDR2 FYNNEI. V lost 5 bases, J lost 5 bases, and 6 bases stayed unmatched. The CDR3 contains 15 residues. The CDR3 DNA sequence: TGTGCCAGCAGTAGTTCCGGGACAGATAATTCACCCCTCCACTTT. Protein: CASSSSGTDNSPLHF.

V gene TRBV3-1 combines with J gene TRBJ2-7; TRBD1 agrees at 10 bases. The germline CDR1 and CDR2 sequences are LGHDT and YNNKEL (reference sequence). The CDR3 sequence is 15 residues long. The J segment lost 4 bases and the V segment lost 3 bases, leaving 6 bases of the junction unmatched. The CDR3 DNA follows: TGTGCCAGCAGCCAGCCGGGACAGGGGCATTACGAGCAGTACTTC. Its translation is CASSQPGQGHYEQYF.

This sequence joins TRBV29-1 and TRBJ2-3; weak D call: TRBD1 (5 bases). V was shortened by 3 bases and J by 2 bases, with 12 bases between the two germline ends. The CDR3 consists of 14 residues. Germline loops: CDR1 SQVTM, CDR2 ANQGSEA. CDR3 residues: CSVDSPGYTDTQYF. DNA of the CDR3: TGCAGCGTTGACTCGCCAGGGTACACAGATACGCAGTATTTT.

The chain employs TRBV7-9 and TRBJ2-6; D gene unclear. The CDR3 totals 15 residues. Trimming removed 5 bases from V and 0 bases from J, with 8 bases in between. Germline V gene sequence: CDR1 SEHNR, CDR2 FQNEAQ (reference sequence). Here the CDR3 DNA reads TGTGCCAGCAGCCCGCCCGGCTCTGGGGCCAACGTCCTGACTTTC. It is translated as CASSPPGSGANVLTF.

This clonotype was found a few times. Germline is not matched at one junction end, which may reflect a read error. The chain combines TRBV20-1 with TRBJ2-7; perhaps TRBD2 as D (6 bases). The CDR3 is made up of 11 amino acids. Germline CDR1 is DFQATT and CDR2 is SNEGSKA (reference sequence). CDR3 region: CGARLAYEQYF. The CDR3 nucleotides read TGCGGTGCACGACTAGCCTACGAGCAGTACTTC.

The chain uses TRBV19 and TRBJ2-7, with 12 bases that match TRBD2. The CDR3 consists of 17 residues. CDR1 is LNHDA and CDR2 is SQIVND in the germline V gene (reference sequence). V was pared by 3 bases and J by 2 bases, with 8 bases of the junction left unmatched. The CDR3 bases are TGTGCCAGTAGTATGGAACTAGCGGGAGGCATCCCCTACGAGCAGTACTTC. Translation: CASSMELAGGIPYEQYF.

This clonotype was observed once. V and J are TRBV19 and TRBJ2-5; no definite D call. The germline V and J ends were trimmed by 3 bases and 9 bases, with 14 bases remaining between them. This CDR3 contains 13 residues. The germline V gene has CDR1 LNHDA and CDR2 SQIVND (reference sequence). CDR3: CASSMGSNQPQYF. DNA for the CDR3: TGTGCCAGTAGTATGGGTAGCAATCAGCCCCAGTACTTC. Drawing the rest from reference TRBV19 and TRBJ2-5, the complete variable domain is DGGITQSPKYLFRKEGQNVTLSCEQNLNHDAMYWYRQDPGQGLRLIYYSQIVNDFQKGDIAEGYSVSREKKESFPLTVTSAQKNPTAFYLCASSMGSNQPQYFGPGTRLLVL.

The chain joins TRBV7-9 to TRBJ1-3; D is perhaps TRBD1 (5 bases). V was clipped by 3 bases and J by 0 bases, with 18 bases between them. The CDR3 runs to 18 residues. In germline, CDR1 is SEHNR, CDR2 FQNEAQ (reference sequence). CDR3 in amino acids: CASSFMVRQSVSGNTIYF. The CDR3 nucleotides are TGTGCCAGCAGCTTTATGGTCCGACAGTCCGTCTCTGGAAACACCATATATTTT.